This T cell receptor (beta chain) stems from a study of T-cell memory formation after mild COVID-19. At the level of the study: Clusters of TCRs were largely donor specific.

From the 5' RACE reads, TCRdb called clonotypes with MiXCR, one entry per CDR3 protein. Among over 500,000 distinct CDR3 sequences listed, around a sixth were seen once. Per the germline V gene, CDR1 is SEHNR and CDR2 is FQNEAQ (reference sequence). Trimming took off 0 bases at V and 4 bases at J, with 9 bases between the two ends. This CDR3 is 14 amino acids long. Sequencing was performed on PBMCs or a T cell subset sorted from them (not recorded which). The receptor comes from an adult woman who had mild COVID-19 (a few samples of this study predate the infection). Cell type and time point are not known. The rearrangement uses TRBV7-9 and TRBJ1-2; D is unclear. Written as DNA, the CDR3 is TGTGCCAGCAGCTTAGCGCAGTCCTCCTATGGCTACACCTTC. Protein: CASSLAQSSYGYTF.